This T cell receptor beta chain came from a study of OX40 agonist ivuxolimab in advanced cancers. Across the study: Hepatocellular carcinoma, melanoma, renal cell or head and neck cancer was diagnosed in the dose-escalation patients.

Prior autoimmune disease or systemic immunosuppression barred patients. After removal of 3 bases from V and 6 bases from J, the junction contained 8 bases not matched to a gene. The CDR3 loop spans 15 amino acids. Germline CDR1 SGDLS, CDR2 YYNGEE. The repertoire was sequenced with immunoSEQ multiplex PCR; TCRdb's copy has only in-frame clones and lacks some. In the table there are 40,000 or so clones, almost 80% of which are singletons. About this clone: The target antigen is unknown.

General study points: The antigen specificity of the peripheral T cells (those that were expanded) was not determined. On average, CD8+ T cells showed a greater number of expanded clones than CD4+.

The clonotype originates from an adult with an advanced solid tumor such as melanoma, head and neck, liver or kidney cancer. The chain is built from TRBV9 and TRBJ2-2; 7 bases match TRBD1. The input for sequencing was CD4+ or CD8+ T cells sorted from blood, taken in a trial of the OX40 agonist ivuxolimab. CDR3: CASSARQGKSGELFF. The DNA of the CDR3 is TGTGCCAGCAGCGCGCGACAGGGTAAATCCGGGGAGCTGTTTTTT.